This entry lists 18 T cell receptor beta chains sequenced from one sample in a study of T cells in Graves' hyperthyroidism and ophthalmopathy. RNA transcripts gave rise to amplified TCR beta CDR3 regions. An initial round of RT-PCR targeting the TCR CDR3 relied on the HTBI primer set. TCRdb passed the multiplex PCR reads through MiXCR, listing each CDR3 protein once. The sample lists more than 550,000 distinct CDR3 sequences, about 17% seen once, with around 15% in the top ten. The sample comprised blood. Source of these receptors: a woman aged 45-65 years with Graves' hyperthyroidism that later progressed to Graves' ophthalmopathy.

This clonotype was seen ten or more times. V gene TRBV3-1 combines with J gene TRBJ2-3, with TRBD1 matching over 8 bases. The V and J ends lost 2 bases and 2 bases, in that order; junction bases with no gene match: 6. Germline V gene data show CDR1 as LGHDT and CDR2 as YNNKEL (reference sequence). CDR3 length equals 16 residues. The CDR3 DNA follows: TGTGCCAGCAGCCAACGGACAGGGAAGGCCACAGATACGCAGTATTTT. Translating gives CASSQRTGKATDTQYF.

CDR3 loop: CASSWDLGATEAFF. CDR3 bases: TGCGCCAGCAGCTGGGACCTTGGGGCCACTGAAGCTTTCTTT. This chain joins TRBV5-1 and TRBJ1-1, with D perhaps matching TRBD1 (5 bases). CDR3 length: 14 amino acids. Germline CDR1 and CDR2: SGHRS and YFSETQ. V lost 3 bases and J 4 bases, leaving 13 bases between the germline ends.

This sequence joins TRBV2 and TRBJ1-1; 8 bases map to TRBD1. This CDR3 comprises 14 residues. After removal of 6 bases from V and 3 bases from J, the junction contained 6 bases not matched to a gene. The germline CDR1 and CDR2 sequences are SNHLY and FYNNEI. CDR3 in amino acids: CASRDTDRDTEAFF. CDR3 sequence (DNA): TGTGCCAGCAGAGACACGGACAGGGACACTGAAGCTTTCTTT.

There are a few counts of this clonotype. This may stem from a read error, because a much larger clone lies one nucleotide away. The chain employs TRBV12-3 or TRBV12-4 and TRBJ1-1, with D hard to call. The CDR3 consists of 14 residues. The CDR3 DNA sequence: TGTGCCAGCAGTTTTACTGGGGTGAACACTAAAGCTTTCTTT. Protein sequence: CASSFTGVNTKAFF.

This clonotype showed up just a few times. The CDR3 protein is CASSFITGVIPNEQFF. The CDR3, as DNA: TGTGCCAGCAGCTTTATCACAGGGGTCATTCCCAATGAGCAGTTCTTC. The chain couples TRBV27 to TRBJ2-1; TRBD1 matches 7 bases. This CDR3 has 16 residues. The germline gives CDR1 MNHEY, CDR2 SMNVEV (reference sequence). The junction had 14 bases not matched to a gene; V was cut back by 6 bases and J by 6 bases.

On this clonotype: This may come from a read error, since a much larger clone is one base off. The CDR3 is CASTGSGKLSF. The CDR3 coding sequence is TGTGCCAGCACGGGGAGCGGAAAACTGTCTTTT. This chain connects TRBV2 to TRBJ1-4; no clear D. CDR1 is SNHLY, CDR2 FYNNEI, per germline. This CDR3 has 11 amino acids.

This clonotype has at least ten counts. V usage is TRBV5-1 and J usage is TRBJ2-1; tentatively, D is TRBD1 (7 bases). The V gene lost 6 bases and the J gene lost 0 bases, with 13 bases spanning the gap. This CDR3 is built from 15 residues. The germline V gene has CDR1 SGHRS and CDR2 YFSETQ. This chain's CDR3 is CASTPGGSSYNEQFF. Here the CDR3 DNA reads TGCGCCAGCACTCCAGGGGGGAGCTCCTACAATGAGCAGTTCTTC.

The chain recombines TRBV19 with TRBJ2-7; TRBD1 matches at 9 bases. Trimming removed 4 bases from V and 6 bases from J; junction bases left unmatched: 10. Germline values: CDR1 LNHDA, CDR2 SQIVND (reference sequence). The length of the CDR3 is 15 residues. The CDR3 here is CASSTTGTGFGEQYF. CDR3 in DNA: TGTGCCAGTAGTACTACCGGGACAGGGTTCGGCGAGCAGTACTTC.

The chain joins TRBV12-3 or TRBV12-4 to TRBJ2-3; the D gene is possibly TRBD1 (6 bases). The ends were cut back, 6 bases at V and 5 bases at J, with 15 bases in the middle. The CDR3 is 14 residues long. CDR3 in DNA: TGTGCCAGCAGCTCTCCCCGCAGGGGAGATACGCAGTATTTT. This encodes CASSSPRRGDTQYF.

This clonotype appeared a few times. The rearrangement links TRBV29-1 to TRBJ2-7; D is unresolved. From germline, CDR1 is SQVTM and CDR2 ANQGSEA. The CDR3 runs 13 residues. V gave up 0 bases and J gave up 5 bases, with 11 bases separating them. The CDR3 bases are TGCAGCGTTGAAGAGAAATCAGTCCACGAGCAGTACTTC. Protein product: CSVEEKSVHEQYF.

This clonotype was observed a handful of times. The junction differs from germline at one of its ends, possibly a read error. This chain uses TRBV7-9 with TRBJ2-7, with D perhaps given as TRBD1 or TRBD2 (5 bases each). CDR1 is SEHNR, CDR2 FQNEAQ, per germline (reference sequence). The CDR3 has 13 amino acids. CDR3 nucleotide sequence: TGTACCAGCAGCACGGGACGGTTTTACGAGCAGTACTTC. It translates to CTSSTGRFYEQYF.

Regarding this clonotype: Mismatch with germline at one junction end may stem from a read error. The genes are TRBV7-2 and TRBJ2-5; TRBD2 aligns across 7 bases. Germline V gives CDR1 SGHTA, CDR2 FQGNSA. This CDR3 region has 12 residues. CDR3 residues: CASSLLAAIPNF. The CDR3 DNA follows: TGTGCCAGCAGCTTACTAGCGGCCATCCCGAACTTC.

This clonotype was seen at least ten times. This chain joins TRBV27 and TRBJ1-1; maybe TRBD1 (5 bases). V shed 4 bases and J shed 0 bases, with 12 bases lying between them. Germline CDR1 and CDR2: MNHEY and SMNVEV (reference sequence). The CDR3 is 15 amino acids. Written as DNA, the CDR3 is TGTGCCAGCAGTTCGAACAGGATAATGAACACTGAAGCTTTCTTT. The encoded protein is CASSSNRIMNTEAFF.

In its sample, this clonotype was seen a few times. The chain uses TRBV27 and TRBJ2-1; D is undetermined. Trimming removed 6 bases from V and 8 bases from J, with 20 bases in between. Looked up from germline, CDR1 is MNHEY and CDR2 is SMNVEV (reference sequence). The CDR3 loop spans 15 amino acids. The CDR3 nucleotides are TGTGCCAGCAGATCCATCTTGAAGGTTGAAGATGAGCAGTTCTTC. Its protein product is CASRSILKVEDEQFF.

This clonotype has just a few counts. This chain uses TRBV7-2 with TRBJ2-3; D might be TRBD1 (6 bases). V was shortened by 1 base and J by 0 bases, with 11 bases between the two germline ends. Per germline, CDR1 SGHTA and CDR2 FQGNSA. There are 16 residues in the CDR3. In nucleotides, the CDR3 is TGTGCCAGCAGCTTAGGGGGGCCAGGTAGCACAGATACGCAGTATTTT. This codes for CASSLGGPGSTDTQYF.

This clonotype appeared a few times. The chain recombines TRBV18 with TRBJ2-3; 8 nucleotides agree with TRBD2. This CDR3 contains 16 residues. Germline CDR1 is KGHSH and CDR2 is LQKENI. V shed 0 bases, J shed 4 bases, and the junction held 6 bases outside the gene matches. The CDR3 sequence is CASSPPNGGAADTQYF. In DNA form, the CDR3 reads TGTGCCAGCTCACCACCAAACGGGGGGGCGGCAGATACGCAGTATTTT.

CDR3 protein: CASSPPGWGNTEAFF. The CDR3 DNA follows: TGTGCCAGCTCACCACCTGGATGGGGGAACACTGAAGCTTTCTTT. The chain uses TRBV18 and TRBJ1-1; D gene uncertain. V lost 0 bases and J 1 base, leaving 9 bases between the germline ends. CDR1 KGHSH and CDR2 LQKENI come from the germline V gene. CDR3 length: 15 amino acids.

The CDR3 region is CSASTAGNEQYF. The DNA for the CDR3 is TGCAGTGCTAGTACCGCGGGGAACGAGCAGTACTTC. This chain links TRBV20-1 with TRBJ2-7; TRBD2 is a possible D gene (6 bases). Germline-derived CDR1 and CDR2 are DFQATT and SNEGSKA (reference sequence). The length of the CDR3 is 12 residues. The V end was cut by 3 bases, the J end by 5 bases, with 11 bases between.